These T cell receptor beta chains were read from a single sample in a study of blood T cell repertoires in COVID-19. The data were produced by immunoSEQ multiplex PCR, yet TCRdb's version contains in-frame clones alone and is incomplete. The data contain over 200,000 clones, around 88% of them singletons. Sample: peripheral blood. The receptors shown here come from a man in his late teens or twenties with active or convalescent COVID-19. Both conserved end residues are part of each CDR3. A D gene is named only where the DNA matches it firmly. Some rows mark clone size as missing; the rest say once, few, many or name a class of expanded clone.

d_gene	v_gene	abundance	len	j_gene	CDR3aa	CDR3nt
TRBD2	TRBV5-1	.	15	TRBJ2-5	CASTLGGLTEETQYF	TGCGCCAGCACCCTGGGAGGGCTCACAGAAGAGACCCAGTACTTC
.	TRBV19	.	15	TRBJ1-3	CASSIGGSSGNTIYF	TGTGCCAGTAGTATAGGCGGCAGCTCTGGAAACACCATATATTTT
.	TRBV2	.	13	TRBJ1-6	CASGPRGSIPLHF	TGTGCCAGCGGCCCTAGGGGCTCGATCCCCCTCCACTTT
.	TRBV6-5	.	15	TRBJ1-3	CASSPLRSSGNTIYF	TGTGCCAGCAGTCCTCTTAGGAGCTCTGGAAACACCATATATTTT
.	TRBV9	many	17	TRBJ1-5	CASSDSPGHSGNQPQHF	TGTGCCAGCAGCGATTCTCCGGGACACTCGGGGAATCAGCCCCAGCATTTT
.	TRBV6-2/TRBV6-3	.	13	TRBJ1-1	CASSYGSNTEAFF	TGTGCCAGCAGTTACGGCTCGAACACTGAAGCTTTCTTT
.	TRBV21-1	.	19	TRBJ2-6	CASSRQTEKLSSGANVLTF	TGTGCCAGCAGCAGACAGACAGAGAAGCTCTCCTCTGGGGCCAACGTCCTGACTTTC
TRBD1	TRBV5-8	.	15	TRBJ1-1	CASSLGQGWNTEAFF	TGTGCCAGCAGCTTAGGACAGGGATGGAACACTGAAGCTTTCTTT
.	TRBV11-3	.	13	TRBJ2-7	CASSLVTETEQYF	TGTGCCAGCAGCTTAGTCACAGAAACAGAGCAGTACTTC
TRBD1	TRBV14	.	19	TRBJ2-5	CASSQPRDRGRTLQETQYF	TGTGCCAGCAGCCAACCCCGGGACAGGGGACGAACTTTACAAGAGACCCAGTACTTC
.	TRBV29-1	.	14	TRBJ1-3	CSVEEGFHGNTIYF	TGCAGCGTTGAAGAGGGCTTTCACGGAAACACCATATATTTT
.	TRBV28	.	20	TRBJ2-7	CASPFNRASGAFRSTYEQYF	TGTGCCAGCCCTTTCAACAGGGCTAGCGGTGCCTTCAGGTCCACCTACGAGCAGTACTTC
TRBD2	TRBV10-3	once	20	TRBJ2-2	CAISGGLLRTSGRRTGELFF	TGTGCCATCAGCGGGGGGCTTTTACGGACTAGCGGGAGACGGACCGGGGAGCTGTTTTTT
.	TRBV7-2	.	15	TRBJ2-7	CASSHAPGSSYEQYF	TGTGCCAGCAGCCATGCACCTGGGAGCTCCTACGAGCAGTACTTC